The present TCR beta chain was sequenced within a study of cytomegalovirus exposure and HLA in healthy donors. As regards this clone: Its antigen is still unknown.

PCR involved 60 Vbeta and 13 Jbeta primers. Profiling relied on immunoSEQ multiplex PCR, and the TCRdb table lists in-frame clones only, not all of them. The sample includes some 87,000 clones, roughly three quarters seen only once; the top ten take approximately 2.6%. Findings and limits, study-wide: Under 20,000 TCR beta sequences were associated with HLA alleles at 0.05 false discovery rate in a later analysis. Common viral pathogens (according to a later analysis) appeared linked to several of the most significant clusters.

V lost 2 bases, J lost 5 bases, and 6 bases stayed unmatched. The CDR3 consists of 14 residues. Germline CDR1 and CDR2: SGHRS and YFSETQ. The sequence came from a man aged 25-40 years in good health and CMV-seronegative. The chain employs TRBV5-1 and TRBJ1-1; 7 bases agree with TRBD1. The sample consisted of PBMCs. The CDR3, as DNA: TGCGCCAGCAGCTTTTCCCAGGGGGAGACTGAAGCTTTCTTT. It is translated as CASSFSQGETEAFF.